This TCR beta chain comes out of a study of blood T cells in healthy people across ages. The V and J ends lost 2 bases and 7 bases respectively, with 15 bases between them. The CDR3 is 14 residues long. In germline, CDR1 is SGHTA, CDR2 FQGTGA. Together with a sample-barcoded 5' primer, a J-beta primer mix was included in a second PCR lasting about 6 to 11 cycles. TCRdb re-analysed the 5' RACE reads in MiXCR, keeping a single row per CDR3 protein. The table has approximately 810,000 distinct CDR3 sequences, around 26% seen once; the top ten hold 17%. This chain joins TRBV7-3 and TRBJ2-7, with D uncertain. This clonotype was sampled from a woman older than 75 in good health. Sequences were obtained from blood. CDR3 DNA sequence: TGTGCCAGCAGCTTAGGTTCTGAGTTGGGGGAGCAGTACTTC. Translation: CASSLGSELGEQYF.